This is a list of T cell receptor beta chains from one sample in a study of T cells in Graves' hyperthyroidism and ophthalmopathy. MiXCR, applied by TCRdb to the multiplex PCR reads, yields one record per CDR3 protein. This sample yields over 700,000 distinct CDR3 sequences, of which under 20% are seen a single time; 16% belongs to the top ten. Specimen: blood. These receptors all come from a woman aged 50 to 60 with Graves' hyperthyroidism that later progressed to Graves' ophthalmopathy. CDR3s include the opening cysteine and the closing phenylalanine or tryptophan. D genes are given only for firm matches. Not all rows give a size; the values are once, few, many and, for expanded clones, a class.

few,NA,TRBV15,TRBJ2-2,TGTGCCACCAGCAGAGATCTTTGGACATCCAACACCGGGGAGCTGTTTTTT,CATSRDLWTSNTGELFF
few,NA,TRBV11-2,TRBJ1-3,TGTGCCAGCAGCTACACGAATCCGGCCTCTGGAAACACCATATATTTT,CASSYTNPASGNTIYF
NA,NA,TRBV7-2,TRBJ1-6,TGTGCCAGCAGCCAGATCGGGTTTAATTCACCCCTCCACTTT,CASSQIGFNSPLHF
many,NA,TRBV12-3/TRBV12-4,TRBJ2-5,TGTGCCAGCAGTGTGAGGGGGGAAGAGATCCAGTACTTC,CASSVRGEEIQYF
NA,NA,TRBV24-1,TRBJ2-7,TGTGCCACCAGTGACCCCGACAGGTACGAGCAGTACTTC,CATSDPDRYEQYF
NA,TRBD1,TRBV20-1,TRBJ1-6,TGCAGTGCTAGGGGCTACAGGGGGGAGACCTATAATTCACCCCTCCACTTT,CSARGYRGETYNSPLHF
NA,NA,TRBV4-1,TRBJ2-3,TGCGCCAGCAGCCTGACTCTTGGGCGGGACCTCACAGATACGCAGTATTTT,CASSLTLGRDLTDTQYF
many,NA,TRBV7-8,TRBJ1-5,TGTGCCAGCAGCAACCAACAGGGAGGCAATCAGCCCCAGCATTTT,CASSNQQGGNQPQHF
many,NA,TRBV3-1,TRBJ1-5,TGTGCCAGCAGCCAAGACACAGGCGTCAATCAGCCCCAGCATTTT,CASSQDTGVNQPQHF
few,NA,TRBV20-1,TRBJ1-2,TGCAGTGCTAGAGCCTACAGGGCTTTCACCTCGCGTTATGGCTACACCTTC,CSARAYRAFTSRYGYTF
few,TRBD1,TRBV7-9,TRBJ1-5,TGTGCCAGCAGCTTAGGGACAGGTTCGGTCTATCAGCCCCAGCATTTT,CASSLGTGSVYQPQHF
many,TRBD1,TRBV2,TRBJ1-5,TGTGCCAGCAGTCTAGGACAGGGGGTAAAAAGCAATCAGCCCCAGCATTTT,CASSLGQGVKSNQPQHF
many,NA,TRBV5-6,TRBJ2-7,TGTGCCAGCAGCCGACAGTTTCGCTACGAGCAGTACTTC,CASSRQFRYEQYF
NA,NA,TRBV20-1,TRBJ1-1,TGCAGTGCAGAGGGACCGTCAAAGGCGGAAGCTTTCTTT,CSAEGPSKAEAFF
many,NA,TRBV11-2,TRBJ2-6,TGTGCCAGCAGCCAACCGTGGGGCAGGGGAAACTCTGGGGCCAACGTCCTGACTTTC,CASSQPWGRGNSGANVLTF
NA,NA,TRBV19,TRBJ1-2,TGTGCCAGTAGTATTGGGATTCGAGGAAACGGCTACACCTTC,CASSIGIRGNGYTF
NA,TRBD1,TRBV9,TRBJ2-2,TGTGCCAGCAGCGCAGAGACAGGGGAAACCGGGGAGCTGTTTTTT,CASSAETGETGELFF